These 26 T cell receptor beta chains came from one sample sequenced in a study of response to subunit inactivated influenza vaccine. One entry per CDR3 protein, called by TCRdb with MiXCR from the RT-PCR reads. The table includes approximately 700,000 distinct CDR3 sequences, around 13% detected once. Specimen: PBMCs from blood, collected 14 to 15 days before vaccination. The receptors derive from a man aged 50-59 years who received an inactivated influenza vaccine.

V and J are TRBV20-1 and TRBJ1-5, with unresolved D. The CDR3 runs to 15 residues. Germline V gene data show CDR1 as DFQATT and CDR2 as SNEGSKA (reference sequence). The ends were cut back, 5 bases at V and 3 bases at J, with 17 bases in the middle. The CDR3 nucleotides read TGCAGTGCTTTAACCGGACGGCCACACAATCAGCCCCAGCATTTT. It specifies CSALTGRPHNQPQHF.

In regard to this clonotype: This clone may be a read error of a much larger clone one base away. The V gene is TRBV4-2, the J gene TRBJ2-7, with 10 nucleotides matching TRBD2. CDR1 is LGHNA, CDR2 YNFKEQ, per germline. The length of the CDR3 is 16 residues. This chain's CDR3 is CASSQVSGRILHELYF. The CDR3 coding sequence is TGTGCCAGCAGCCAGGTTAGCGGGAGGATTCTCCACGAGCTGTACTTC.

J is TRBJ2-7 and V is TRBV28; D not resolved. From germline, CDR1 is MDHEN and CDR2 SYDVKM. The V end was cut by 2 bases, the J end by 2 bases, with 10 bases between. This CDR3 contains 14 residues. The CDR3 sequence: CASSLTPAPYEQYF. DNA for the CDR3: TGTGCCAGCAGTTTAACCCCCGCTCCCTACGAGCAGTACTTC.

This clonotype turned up a few times. The chain uses TRBV10-3 and TRBJ2-1; unclear D gene. The germline V and J ends were trimmed by 2 bases and 0 bases, with 8 bases remaining between them. This CDR3 spans 15 amino acids. CDR1 and CDR2 from the germline V gene are ENHRY and SYGVKD. CDR3 in DNA: TGTGCCATCAGTGAGGGAGCGAACTCCTACAATGAGCAGTTCTTC. This encodes CAISEGANSYNEQFF.

The chain carries TRBV30 and TRBJ2-1; 14 bases fit TRBD2. The germline gives CDR1 GTSNPN, CDR2 SVGIG (reference sequence). The CDR3 runs 19 residues. Trimming removed 5 bases from V and 6 bases from J; junction bases left unmatched: 18. The DNA of the CDR3 is TGTGCCTGGGGGAATTCGGGACTAGCGGGAGAATTTCCCGGCAATGAGCAGTTCTTC. Amino acids: CAWGNSGLAGEFPGNEQFF.

The rearrangement uses TRBV10-3 and TRBJ2-5, with D perhaps TRBD1 (5 bases). V dropped 3 bases and J dropped 5 bases, with 16 bases sitting between them. Germline CDR1 and CDR2: ENHRY and SYGVKD. The CDR3 is 15 residues long. CDR3 in amino acids: CAISDSREGRETQYF. In nucleotides, the CDR3 is TGTGCCATCAGTGACTCCAGGGAAGGAAGGGAGACCCAGTACTTC.

A few counts support this clonotype. This chain uses TRBV29-1 with TRBJ2-5; the D call may be TRBD1 or TRBD2 (6 bases each). With 3 bases removed from V and 2 bases from J, the gap between germline ends came to 10 bases. Germline V lookup: CDR1 SQVTM, CDR2 ANQGSEA. The length of the CDR3 is 13 residues. The CDR3 DNA follows: TGCAGCGTTGAGCGGGACACGCAAGAGACCCAGTACTTC. This translates into CSVERDTQETQYF.

This clonotype was picked up a small number of times. The V call is TRBV9, the J call TRBJ2-7, with 10 bases lining up with TRBD2. V shed 0 bases, J shed 0 bases, and the junction held 6 bases outside the gene matches. The germline gives CDR1 SGDLS, CDR2 YYNGEE. CDR3 length: 17 residues. The CDR3 is CASSVGGVAGGSYEQYF. CDR3 DNA: TGTGCCAGCAGCGTAGGGGGAGTAGCGGGAGGCTCCTACGAGCAGTACTTC.

In this sample, this clonotype turned up a few times. V usage is TRBV6-6 and J usage is TRBJ1-5; TRBD1 is a possible D gene (6 bases). Per the germline V gene, CDR1 is MNHNY and CDR2 is SVGAGI (reference sequence). This CDR3 region has 12 residues. The V end lost 7 bases, the J end lost 7 bases, and 11 bases lay between the germline ends. The CDR3 loop reads CASMTGGQPQHF. The CDR3 nucleotides are TGTGCCAGCATGACAGGCGGGCAGCCCCAGCATTTT.

This clonotype turned up a few times. V gene TRBV12-3 or TRBV12-4 combines with J gene TRBJ2-2; tentatively, D is TRBD2 (5 bases). Trimming pared 8 bases from V and 6 bases from J, leaving 10 bases between. The CDR3 is 12 amino acids. The CDR3 is CASYYGAGELFF. CDR3 coding DNA: TGTGCCAGCTACTACGGGGCCGGGGAGCTGTTTTTT.

The chain is built from TRBV5-5 and TRBJ2-7; possible D gene TRBD2, 5 bases. Trimming took 1 base from V and 2 from J, leaving 13 bases between them. Germline values: CDR1 SGHKS, CDR2 YYEKEE (reference sequence). The CDR3 runs 15 residues. CDR3 in amino acids: CASSLSGRRAYEQYF. The CDR3 DNA follows: TGTGCCAGCAGCTTGTCGGGGAGACGAGCCTACGAGCAGTACTTC.

This clonotype was counted only a few times. The chain is built from TRBV10-3 and TRBJ1-1; maybe TRBD1 (6 bases). CDR3 size: 16 residues. Deletions cut 0 bases from V and 1 base from J, with 12 bases between. The germline V gene has CDR1 ENHRY and CDR2 SYGVKD. The CDR3 is CAISESGGDGNTEAFF. The DNA of the CDR3 is TGTGCCATCAGTGAGTCAGGGGGTGATGGGAACACTGAAGCTTTCTTT.

The chain has TRBV27 and TRBJ1-2; TRBD1 agrees at 8 bases. Germline V gene lookup returns CDR1 MNHEY and CDR2 SMNVEV (reference sequence). CDR3 length: 15 amino acids. The J segment lost 4 bases and the V segment lost 4 bases, leaving 8 bases of the junction unmatched. The CDR3 DNA reads as TGTGCCAGCAGTTCCCCGGACAGGGCCGTCTATGGCTACACCTTC. This gives the protein CASSSPDRAVYGYTF.

In its sample, this clonotype was seen a few times. The CDR3, as DNA: TGCAGCGTAGGAGGAAGGGTCACAGATACGCAGTATTTT. As protein: CSVGGRVTDTQYF. The chain joins TRBV29-1 to TRBJ2-3; tentatively, D is TRBD2 (5 bases). The CDR3 length is 13 residues. From germline, CDR1 is SQVTM and CDR2 ANQGSEA. Deletions cut 6 bases from V and 2 bases from J, with 12 bases between.

This chain connects TRBV7-9 to TRBJ2-1, with D possibly being TRBD1 (6 bases). V lost 4 bases, J lost 6 bases, and 19 bases lay in between. The CDR3 has 16 amino acids. Germline V gene sequence: CDR1 SEHNR, CDR2 FQNEAQ (reference sequence). The CDR3 here is CASSSGVRWGLNEQFF. The CDR3 DNA reads TGTGCCAGCAGCTCAGGGGTCCGGTGGGGTCTCAATGAGCAGTTCTTC.

The chain employs TRBV2 and TRBJ1-1, with D perhaps TRBD1 (5 bases). The CDR3 contains 13 residues. Germline V gene sequence: CDR1 SNHLY, CDR2 FYNNEI. Trimming removed 5 bases from V and 4 bases from J, with 11 bases in between. CDR3 in amino acids: CASSSGHSTEAFF. The CDR3 DNA is TGTGCCAGCAGTTCAGGACACTCCACTGAAGCTTTCTTT.

This clonotype occurred a few times. This rearrangement joins TRBV5-1 to TRBJ1-6; no firm D call. Germline V gene sequence: CDR1 SGHRS, CDR2 YFSETQ. The CDR3 loop spans 14 amino acids. Trimming cost V 1 base and J 7 bases, with 9 bases left between them. The CDR3 coding sequence is TGCGCCAGCAGCTTGAGTCAGATCAATTCACCCCTCCACTTT. This gives the protein CASSLSQINSPLHF.

The V and J genes are TRBV5-1 and TRBJ1-1; D remains ambiguous. The V gene's germline CDR1 is SGHRS and CDR2 YFSETQ. This CDR3 spans 12 amino acids. V dropped 4 bases and J dropped 10 bases, with 14 bases sitting between them. This chain's CDR3 is CASSPGVKGAFF. The CDR3 nucleotides are TGCGCCAGCAGCCCGGGAGTAAAGGGAGCTTTCTTT.

This clonotype was seen a few times. CDR3 protein: CAISGTGGTDTQYF. The CDR3 DNA reads as TGTGCCATCTCCGGGACAGGGGGCACAGATACGCAGTATTTT. V usage is TRBV10-3 and J usage is TRBJ2-3; 10 bases align to TRBD1. CDR3 length equals 14 residues. Germline CDR1 reads ENHRY; CDR2 reads SYGVKD. The trim removed 8 bases at V and 1 base at J, leaving 3 bases unmatched.

V gene TRBV29-1 combines with J gene TRBJ2-3; D possibly corresponds to TRBD1 (6 bases). CDR3 length: 13 amino acids. V was cut by 4 bases and J by 0 bases, with 8 bases left in between. The germline gives CDR1 SQVTM, CDR2 ANQGSEA. The DNA of the CDR3 is TGCAGCGTTGTAACAGGGAGCACAGATACGCAGTATTTT. Protein sequence: CSVVTGSTDTQYF.

This clonotype was counted many times. The rearrangement uses TRBV7-8 and TRBJ1-1; 7 positions agree with TRBD1. The CDR3 spans 14 residues. Trimming removed 5 bases from V and 1 base from J; junction bases left unmatched: 4. In germline, CDR1 is SGHVS, CDR2 FQNEAQ. The CDR3 protein is CASSPGTANTEAFF. In DNA form, the CDR3 reads TGTGCCAGCAGCCCAGGGACAGCGAACACTGAAGCTTTCTTT.

This clonotype was recorded many times. This chain links TRBV7-9 with TRBJ2-3, with 8 bases fitting TRBD1. The V and J ends lost 5 bases and 4 bases, in that order; junction bases with no gene match: 5. Germline CDR1 SEHNR, CDR2 FQNEAQ (reference sequence). The CDR3 runs 14 residues. The CDR3: CASSLSTGADTQYF. The CDR3 DNA is TGTGCCAGCAGCCTTTCGACAGGGGCAGATACGCAGTATTTT.

The sample holds a few counts of this clonotype. The chain is built from TRBV7-7 and TRBJ1-4; 7 bases fit TRBD1. The germline V gene encodes CDR1 SSHAT and CDR2 FNYEAQ (reference sequence). This CDR3 is built from 12 residues. J gave up 6 bases and V 10 bases, and 5 bases lay outside the gene matches. DNA for the CDR3: TGTGCCAAAGACAGGGAAGATGAAAAACTGTTTTTT. Amino acids: CAKDREDEKLFF.

This clonotype has at least ten counts. In nucleotides, the CDR3 is TGCGCCAGCATCGGGACTAGCGGGTACTACAATGAGCAGTTCTTC. This translates into CASIGTSGYYNEQFF. The chain couples TRBV5-1 to TRBJ2-1; 12 nucleotides align to TRBD2. With 6 bases clipped from V and 3 bases from J, the junction kept 4 bases outside the gene matches. The CDR3 spans 15 residues. The germline CDR1 and CDR2 sequences are SGHRS and YFSETQ.

Only one count was recorded for this clonotype. CDR3 DNA sequence: TGTGCCAGCAGCTCGGGACAGCCAGGATCACCCCTCCACTTT. It is translated as CASSSGQPGSPLHF. V and J are TRBV7-9 and TRBJ1-6; 7 bases are a match to TRBD1. The CDR3 totals 14 residues. With 4 bases clipped from V and 10 bases from J, the junction kept 7 bases outside the gene matches. The germline gives CDR1 SEHNR, CDR2 FQNEAQ (reference sequence). Using reference TRBV7-9 and TRBJ1-6 for the parts outside the CDR3, the full variable domain is DTGVSQNPRHKITKRGQNVTFRCDPISEHNRLYWYRQTLGQGPEFLTYFQNEAQLEKSRLLSDRFSAERPKGSFSTLEIQRTEQGDSAMYLCASSSGQPGSPLHFGNGTRLTVT.

This clonotype has more than one count but fewer than ten. J is TRBJ1-3 and V is TRBV10-3; tentative D call: TRBD1 (5 bases). The CDR3 consists of 12 residues. Trimming left V 8 bases short and J 4 bases short, with 9 bases between. The V gene's germline CDR1 is ENHRY and CDR2 SYGVKD. The CDR3 coding sequence is TGTGCCATCCAGGGTGAGGGAAACACCATATATTTT. Translating gives CAIQGEGNTIYF.